A single sample is the source of the 6 T cell receptor beta chains below, sequenced in a study of blood T cells in healthy people across ages. Through a sample-barcoded 5' primer and a J-beta primer mix, a second PCR was run for roughly 6 to 12 cycles. TCRdb re-derived calls from the 5' RACE reads in MiXCR, one entry per CDR3 protein. This sample has fewer than 2,000,000 distinct CDR3 sequences, with approximately 32% found just once. The sample comprised blood. These receptor sequences come from a woman in her twenties or thirties in good health.

A few counts support this clonotype. This chain uses TRBV20-1 with TRBJ2-1, with TRBD2 as a possible D gene (5 bases). V dropped 1 base and J dropped 7 bases, with 17 bases sitting between them. Germline V lookup: CDR1 DFQATT, CDR2 SNEGSKA (reference sequence). The CDR3 runs 15 residues. This CDR3 is CSARGRSSVTNEQFF. CDR3 nucleotide sequence: TGCAGTGCTAGAGGACGGAGTAGCGTAACGAATGAGCAGTTCTTC.

This chain uses TRBV6-1 with TRBJ2-7; no reliable D call. Germline V gives CDR1 MNHNS, CDR2 SASEGT. V shed 2 bases and J shed 3 bases, with 11 bases lying between them. CDR3 length: 14 amino acids. The CDR3 bases are TGTGCCAGCAGTGAATTTCCCGGGCTCTACGAGCAGTACTTC. This encodes CASSEFPGLYEQYF.

On this clonotype: A much larger clone is a single base away; this may be a read error. The chain couples TRBV21-1 to TRBJ2-6; the table's D call, TRBD1, was not checked against the DNA. TRBV21-1 is tagged as a pseudogene. The CDR3 contains 17 residues. The CDR3 DNA follows: TGTGCCAGCAGCCGCCTGTCCGGGGGGCCTGGGGCCAACGTCCGGACTTTC. Its protein is CASSRLSGGPGANVRTF.

There are a few counts of this clonotype. The chain combines TRBV20-1 with TRBJ2-5; D is undetermined. Trimming took 8 bases from V and 5 from J, leaving 9 bases between them. CDR3 size: 10 residues. The germline gives CDR1 DFQATT, CDR2 SNEGSKA (reference sequence). For the CDR3, the DNA is TGCAGTCAAGGTCGGGAGACCCAGTACTTC. Encoded protein: CSQGRETQYF.

In its sample, this clonotype was seen a few times. The J gene is TRBJ2-1, the V gene TRBV12-3 or TRBV12-4, with TRBD1 matching 7 bases. The J segment lost 4 bases and the V segment lost 1 base, leaving 10 bases of the junction unmatched. The CDR3 has 17 residues. This chain's CDR3 is CASSLGYPGTAYNEQFF. CDR3 nucleotides: TGTGCCAGCAGTTTAGGTTACCCCGGGACAGCTTACAATGAGCAGTTCTTC.

The genes are TRBV20-1 and TRBJ1-1; D gene ambiguous. The ends were cut back, 6 bases at V and 1 base at J, with 15 bases in the middle. From germline, CDR1 is DFQATT and CDR2 SNEGSKA (reference sequence). There are 14 residues in the CDR3. The DNA for the CDR3 is TGCAGTGCCCCCTCGGCACGGTCGAACACTGAAGCTTTCTTT. This sequence encodes CSAPSARSNTEAFF.